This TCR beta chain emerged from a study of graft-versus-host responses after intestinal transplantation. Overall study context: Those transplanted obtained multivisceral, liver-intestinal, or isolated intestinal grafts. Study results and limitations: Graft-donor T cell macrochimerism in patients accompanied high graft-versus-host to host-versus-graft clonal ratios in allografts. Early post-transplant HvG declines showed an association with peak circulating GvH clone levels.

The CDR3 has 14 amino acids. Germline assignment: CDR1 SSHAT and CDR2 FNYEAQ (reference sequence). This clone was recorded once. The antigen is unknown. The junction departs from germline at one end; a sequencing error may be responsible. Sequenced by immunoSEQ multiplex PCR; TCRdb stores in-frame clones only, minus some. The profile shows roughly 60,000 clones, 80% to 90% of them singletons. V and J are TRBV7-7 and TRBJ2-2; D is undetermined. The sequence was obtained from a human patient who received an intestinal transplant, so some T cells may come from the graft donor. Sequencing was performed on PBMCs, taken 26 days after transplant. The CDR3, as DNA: TGTGCTAGCAGCCGAGGAGCAAACACCGGGGAGCTGTTTTTT. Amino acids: CASSRGANTGELFF.